These 22 T cell receptor beta chains originate from one sample sequenced in a study of cytomegalovirus exposure and HLA in healthy donors. The PCR used 60 Vbeta and 13 Jbeta primers. Profiled with immunoSEQ multiplex PCR; TCRdb holds only in-frame clones, not every one. The sample holds over 200,000 clones, around 85% seen once. The specimen was PBMCs. These receptors were obtained from a human donor in good health.

J is TRBJ2-3 and V is TRBV2; 7 nucleotides match TRBD2. CDR1 and CDR2 (germline): SNHLY, FYNNEI. V dropped 11 bases and J dropped 2; count of bases not matched to a gene: 7. CDR3 length equals 13 residues. CDR3 in amino acids: CAGRGGFTDTQYF. DNA for the CDR3: TGTGCCGGGAGGGGCGGGTTCACAGATACGCAGTATTTT.

The sample holds one count of this clone. V gene TRBV5-4 combines with J gene TRBJ2-7; 8 bases align to TRBD2. After removal of 9 bases from V and 2 bases from J, the junction contained 10 bases not matched to a gene. The CDR3 is 14 amino acids. The V gene's germline CDR1 is SGHNT and CDR2 YYREEE (reference sequence). This CDR3 is CAISSGTSPYEQYF. CDR3 DNA: TGTGCCATCTCATCCGGGACTAGTCCCTACGAGCAGTACTTC.

This chain uses TRBV7-4 with TRBJ1-5; D might be TRBD1 (6 bases). Trimming pared 4 bases from V and 1 base from J, leaving 17 bases between. CDR3 length equals 17 residues. Germline loops: CDR1 SGHVT, CDR2 SQSDAQ. This CDR3 reads CASSSEPGHKSNQPQHF. CDR3 sequence (DNA): TGTGCCAGCAGCTCAGAACCGGGACATAAAAGCAATCAGCCCCAGCATTTT.

The chain uses TRBV15 and TRBJ1-2, with TRBD1 identical over 7 bases. J lost 8 bases, V lost 0 bases, and 9 bases had no gene match. CDR3 length: 15 residues. Germline-derived CDR1 and CDR2 are LNHNV and YYDKDF (reference sequence). CDR3 residues: CATSRDRDQGGGYTF. DNA for the CDR3: TGTGCCACCAGCAGAGATAGGGACCAGGGGGGCGGCTACACCTTC.

The CDR3 is CASSPTGGNEKLFF. In DNA form, the CDR3 reads TGCGCCAGCAGCCCGACAGGGGGGAATGAAAAACTGTTTTTT. The chain is built from TRBV5-1 and TRBJ1-4, with TRBD1 matching over 9 bases. Germline lookup yields CDR1 SGHRS and CDR2 YFSETQ. This CDR3 has 14 amino acids. V trimming: 4 bases; J trimming: 5 bases; junction bases outside the gene matches: 3.

The V gene is TRBV6-1, the J gene TRBJ2-5; D gene unclear. Trimming removed 4 bases at V and 4 bases at J, with 4 bases between. This CDR3 is 11 amino acids long. Germline CDR1 and CDR2: MNHNS and SASEGT. The CDR3 nucleotides are TGTGCCAGCAGTGCGGGAGAGACCCAGTACTTC. Amino acids: CASSAGETQYF.

The chain has TRBV19 and TRBJ2-7; TRBD1 agrees at 8 bases. Germline loops: CDR1 LNHDA, CDR2 SQIVND (reference sequence). This CDR3 spans 15 amino acids. The trim removed 5 bases at V and 2 bases at J, leaving 8 bases unmatched. Here the CDR3 DNA reads TGTGCCAGTAGTCCGGCTCAGGACAGGGCCTACGAGCAGTACTTC. The encoded protein is CASSPAQDRAYEQYF.

The chain joins TRBV13 to TRBJ2-7; 10 bases line up with TRBD1. The CDR3 is 14 amino acids. Germline CDR1 reads PRHDT; CDR2 reads FYEKMQ (reference sequence). V trimming: 5 bases; J trimming: 6 bases; junction bases outside the gene matches: 7. CDR3 residues: CASSPSTGGSEQYF. CDR3 sequence (DNA): TGTGCCAGCAGCCCCTCGACAGGGGGCTCCGAGCAGTACTTC.

V gene TRBV28 combines with J gene TRBJ2-7, with 10 bases aligning to TRBD1. Trimming took 6 bases from V and 3 from J; bases not matched to a gene: 8. The CDR3 contains 15 residues. The germline gives CDR1 MDHEN, CDR2 SYDVKM. CDR3 loop: CASSTTGGRIYEQYF. The CDR3 DNA reads as TGTGCCAGCAGCACGACAGGGGGCCGAATCTACGAGCAGTACTTC.

V gene TRBV6-1 combines with J gene TRBJ1-2, with D maybe TRBD1 (5 bases). The germline V gene has CDR1 MNHNS and CDR2 SASEGT. The CDR3 consists of 15 residues. The V end was cut by 6 bases, the J end by 6 bases, with 20 bases between. The CDR3 sequence is CASRSLGWQGDGYTF. The DNA for the CDR3 is TGTGCCAGCAGGTCTCTAGGGTGGCAGGGTGATGGCTACACCTTC.

CDR3 coding DNA: TGTGCCACCAGCAGAGACTTCACAGATACGCAGTATTTT. This sequence encodes CATSRDFTDTQYF. The rearrangement joins TRBV15 to TRBJ2-3, with no clear D. CDR1 LNHNV and CDR2 YYDKDF come from the germline V gene (reference sequence). The CDR3 spans 13 residues. Trimming left V 0 bases short and J 2 bases short, with 3 bases between.

The V and J genes are TRBV6-1 and TRBJ1-3; the D gene is possibly TRBD1 (6 bases). The V gene's germline CDR1 is MNHNS and CDR2 SASEGT. V lost 4 bases and J lost 2, with 9 bases in between. The CDR3 length is 14 residues. CDR3 coding DNA: TGTGCCAGCAGTGGGCGGGGGCCTGGAAACACCATATATTTT. Encoded protein: CASSGRGPGNTIYF.

V usage is TRBV23-1 and J usage is TRBJ1-5; D not resolved. TRBV23-1 is sorted into the ORF group, with uncertain function. This CDR3 is 18 amino acids long. The ends were cut back, 4 bases at V and 6 bases at J, with 25 bases in the middle. DNA for the CDR3: TGCGCCAGCAGTCCCCCGAGGAGATGCAGCGTTCTCGGTCAGCCCCAGCATTTT. The encoded protein is CASSPPRRCSVLGQPQHF.

A single count supports this clone. The chain couples TRBV5-1 to TRBJ1-1; D remains ambiguous. The germline CDR1 and CDR2 sequences are SGHRS and YFSETQ. V was cut by 4 bases and J by 5 bases, with 18 bases left in between. CDR3 length equals 15 residues. The CDR3 region is CASSADSPGNTEAFF. CDR3 coding DNA: TGCGCCAGCAGCGCGGACTCCCCTGGGAATACTGAAGCTTTCTTT.

This chain uses TRBV5-1 with TRBJ2-2; 13 nucleotides align to TRBD2. The germline V gene has CDR1 SGHRS and CDR2 YFSETQ. The CDR3 runs to 18 residues. The V gene end was trimmed by 2 bases and the J gene end by 5 bases; junction bases not matched to a gene: 9. CDR3 sequence reads: CASSFLLPGLAGTGELFF. The CDR3 DNA reads TGCGCCAGCAGCTTCCTACTCCCGGGACTAGCGGGAACCGGGGAGCTGTTTTTT.

This clone was counted only a few times. The V and J genes are TRBV7-6 and TRBJ2-2; D not resolved. CDR3 size: 14 residues. Trimming took off 5 bases at V and 1 base at J, with 8 bases between the two ends. Germline CDR1 reads SGHVS; CDR2 reads FNYEAQ. The CDR3 region has the DNA TGTGCCAGCAGCCTTGCTATGAACACCGGGGAGCTGTTTTTT. This codes for CASSLAMNTGELFF.

This clone was picked up one time. The junction shows a germline mismatch at one end, possibly a read error. V is TRBV7-9 and J is TRBJ2-7, with a tentative D call TRBD2 (5 bases). Germline CDR1 reads SEHNR; CDR2 reads FQNEAQ (reference sequence). This CDR3 contains 15 residues. The CDR3, as DNA: TGTTCCAGCGGAACCCCTGAGGGTGGGAAAAACGAGCAGTACTTC. It yields the protein CSSGTPEGGKNEQYF.

A single count supports this clone. The chain combines TRBV7-9 with TRBJ1-5; tentative D call: TRBD1 (5 bases). This CDR3 spans 14 amino acids. Germline V lookup: CDR1 SEHNR, CDR2 FQNEAQ (reference sequence). Deletions cut 5 bases from V and 0 bases from J, with 8 bases between. The CDR3: CASSETVSNQPQHF. Written as DNA, the CDR3 is TGTGCCAGCAGCGAGACAGTTAGCAATCAGCCCCAGCATTTT.

This sequence joins TRBV4-1 and TRBJ2-1, with D perhaps matching TRBD1 (6 bases). The CDR3 covers 17 residues. V shed 4 bases and J shed 0 bases, with 16 bases lying between them. Germline assignment: CDR1 MGHRA and CDR2 YSYEKL. The CDR3 DNA follows: TGCGCCAGCAGCCCCACTGGACAGTCCAGCTCCTACAATGAGCAGTTCTTC. Amino acid sequence: CASSPTGQSSSYNEQFF.

The V and J genes are TRBV27 and TRBJ2-7; 10 bases fit TRBD1. This CDR3 has 16 amino acids. J lost 3 bases, V lost 5 bases, and 10 bases had no gene match. In germline, CDR1 is MNHEY, CDR2 SMNVEV (reference sequence). The CDR3 sequence is CASSMRRGTGVYEQYF. The CDR3 DNA reads as TGTGCCAGCAGTATGCGAAGAGGGACAGGGGTCTACGAGCAGTACTTC.

The chain couples TRBV7-2 to TRBJ2-3; the D gene is possibly TRBD1 (5 bases). Trimming took 1 base from V and 2 from J, leaving 10 bases between them. The germline V gene encodes CDR1 SGHTA and CDR2 FQGNSA. This CDR3 comprises 15 residues. The CDR3 sequence is CASSLVVGPTDTQYF. In nucleotides, the CDR3 is TGTGCCAGCAGCTTAGTAGTGGGGCCCACAGATACGCAGTATTTT.

This chain uses TRBV15 with TRBJ1-1; tentative D call: TRBD1 (5 bases). Trimming pared 0 bases from V and 5 bases from J, leaving 10 bases between. The CDR3 contains 14 residues. Per the germline V gene, CDR1 is LNHNV and CDR2 is YYDKDF (reference sequence). DNA of the CDR3: TGTGCCACCAGCAGAGATTATGGGGGGACTGAAGCTTTCTTT. This encodes CATSRDYGGTEAFF.